Given below is one TCR beta chain in context. This clone showed up just once. No cognate antigen has been identified for it. Base qualities are not provided; no much larger clone lies one nucleotide away. The record originates from a study of shared clonotypes between healthy human individuals (dated by TCRdb to 2020 to 2021). Study-wide context: Three men and a couple of women, aged 18 to 49 years, made up the cohort. For each donor, three plates each were used for CD4 naive and CD4 memory, two plates were used for CD8 naive, and one plate was used for CD8 memory. To estimate repertoire size and how much clonotype sharing occurs between individuals, the study deeply sequenced the blood TCR repertoires of five healthy adults. Libraries were prepared and TCR repertoires were sequenced by different laboratories using diverse techniques, in order to increase sequencing depth and limit assay-specific biases. Leukapheresis yielded between about 0.94 and 8.9 billion PBMCs per donor.

The germline V gene (reference sequence) supplies CDR1 MNHEY and CDR2 SMNVEV. Its CDR3 holds 14 amino acids, cysteine through phenylalanine. Of all the DNA, just the CDR3 is kept, 42 bases in frame from base 1. Relative to germline, V is missing 6 bases and J is missing 2 bases, with 7 bases of the junction outside any gene match. CD8 naive samples were CD45RO-negative cells positively selected for CCR7, giving a CD45RA+CCR7+ population that excluded TemRA cells. Healthy HIV-negative adults with no recently reported acute infections or vaccinations were included as donors. Every donor was a Caucasian adult residing in Nashville, Tennessee, USA. Blood was collected by leukapheresis, and PBMCs were isolated by Ficoll-Histopaque density gradient centrifugation and then cryopreserved in liquid nitrogen vapor phase. Purity and quantity of every magnetically sorted T cell population were checked by analytical flow cytometry. Genomic DNA was isolated from every sorted fraction and measured by UV absorbance on a Nanodrop 2000c.

Study-level results and caveats: Rarefaction of sorted-subset datasets indicated incomplete sequencing despite the large sequencing depth. The genetic and exposure-history diversity represented was limited by the small number of donors. Naive subsets generally had larger estimated clonotype richness than memory subsets did. Compared with non-shared clonotypes, the clonotypes found in all four sorted-subset donors had higher generation probabilities. When several donors were compared, the shared fraction of clonotypes was 5% to 6.5% for naive CD4, roughly 3.4% for naive CD8, 2% to 2.5% for memory CD4, and 0.4% for memory CD8. Sampling was restricted to blood, and TCR repertoires in tissues likely differ from the TCR repertoires found in blood. Based on pairwise subsampling, the degree of clonotype sharing among donors was expected to be affected by sequencing depth.

Using the deep immunoSEQ assay, multiplex PCR amplified TCR CDR3 regions from genomic DNA. For each cell subset, the extracted genomic DNA was distributed evenly across all wells of several immunoSEQ 96-well plates, and each plate served as one replicate. Each replicate PCR for sorted subsets received roughly 200 ng genomic DNA, equal to tens of thousands of T cell genomes. The purified libraries were quantified using a Qubit 3.0 fluorometer, sized with a Bioanalyzer 2100, and then quantified again using the KAPA Library Quantification kit. Each immunoSEQ 96-well plate was sequenced on its own single-read 150-cycle Illumina NextSeq 550 flow cell. Per the original workflow: Because the immunoSEQ output held only junctional sequences and lacked quality scores, the filtering could not match the filtering applied to full-length reads. Sequences were annotated with PyIR, a Python wrapper for IgBLAST v1.9, and V/J genes and CDR3 were assigned using IMGT germline references. Reads were filtered out if the reads had weak V/J assignments (E-value above 1e-6), no CDR3, stop codons, out-of-frame junctions, or ambiguous translated residues. V3J clonotypes were defined by identical inferred V gene, J gene, and CDR3 amino acid sequence. The percentage overlap between two repertoires was calculated by dividing the number of shared unique clonotypes by the size of the smaller repertoire. Richness of each repertoire was evaluated using RTK rarefaction, the Chao1 estimator, and Recon v2.1 estimates of unobserved clonotypes. OLGA was used to compute generation probabilities for all TCRbeta clonotypes that the gDNA method yielded from a handful of donors. TCRdb stores this immuneACCESS table with in-frame sequences only. Part of the clones is absent; in the studies checked, under half of the shortfall reflects unresolved V genes, and no reason is known for the rest. From that table come the V and J calls and clone size; the DNA was used to work out D and trimming. The sample table contains roughly 770,000 clones; only one count was recorded for about 97% of them. The top ten constitute 0.2% to 0.25% of the sample.

The sample consisted of naive CD8+ T cells sorted from blood. Explained via the paper, the cell subset or site label denotes: CD45RA+CCR7+. Rearrangement joined TRBV27 to TRBJ2-7; TRBD2 agrees with 7 junctional bases. The TCR originated in a man aged 25 to 40 in good health. The DNA is TGTGCCAGCAGGGCCTCAGGGAGGGCCTACGAGCAGTACTTC. Its protein reads: CASRASGRAYEQYF.